This passage covers 2 T cell receptor beta chains from one sample sequenced in a study of Ad26.COV2.S vaccination and SARS-CoV-2 variants. Treatment denoted: some 20 received Ad26.COV2.S at low or high dose, single or two shots; roughly five received placebo; per-sample allocation not given. Day 63 after the first vaccine or placebo injection was the time point for sampling. Produced via immunoSEQ multiplex PCR; TCRdb's table is partial and in-frame only. The sample has about 350,000 clones; about 88% are singletons. Specimen: peripheral blood, collected in a trial of Ad26.COV2.S vaccine versus placebo. These receptors originate from a person aged 18-65 years who received the Ad26.COV2.S COVID-19 vaccine or a placebo.

The CDR3 reads CASSTRGADTGELFF. Written as DNA, the CDR3 is TGTGCCAGCAGCACCCGGGGGGCTGATACCGGGGAGCTGTTTTTT. V and J are TRBV3-1 (or the pseudogene TRBV3-2) and TRBJ2-2; tentative D call: TRBD2 (7 bases). This CDR3 has 15 residues. The V gene's germline CDR1 is LGHDT and CDR2 YNNKEL (reference sequence). Trimming removed 5 bases at V and 5 bases at J, with 15 bases between.

V is TRBV6-2 or TRBV6-3 and J is TRBJ2-7, with a tentative D call TRBD2 (6 bases). CDR1 MNHEY and CDR2 SVGEGT come from the germline V gene. This CDR3 comprises 12 residues. Between the trimmed V and J ends, which lost 2 bases and 6 bases, there was a span of 8 bases. CDR3 sequence: CASSYPGAEQYF. The CDR3 DNA follows: TGTGCCAGCAGTTACCCGGGAGCCGAGCAGTACTTC.